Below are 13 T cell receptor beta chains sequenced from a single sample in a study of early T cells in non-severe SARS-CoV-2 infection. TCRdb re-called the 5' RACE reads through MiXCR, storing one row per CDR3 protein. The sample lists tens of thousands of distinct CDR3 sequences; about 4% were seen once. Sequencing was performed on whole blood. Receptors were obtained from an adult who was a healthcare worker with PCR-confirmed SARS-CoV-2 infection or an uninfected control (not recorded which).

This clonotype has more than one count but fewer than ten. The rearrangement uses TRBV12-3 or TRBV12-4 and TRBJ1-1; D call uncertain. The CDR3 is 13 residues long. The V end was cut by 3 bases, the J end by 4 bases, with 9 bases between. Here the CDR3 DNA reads TGTGCCAGCAGTTTGGCGGGCCCCACTGAAGCTTTCTTT. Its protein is CASSLAGPTEAFF.

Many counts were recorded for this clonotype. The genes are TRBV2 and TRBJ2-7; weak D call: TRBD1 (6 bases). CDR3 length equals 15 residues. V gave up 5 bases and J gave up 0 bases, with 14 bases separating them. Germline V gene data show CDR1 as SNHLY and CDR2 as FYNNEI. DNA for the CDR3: TGTGCCAGCAGTAGGACAGACAAAACCTCCTACGAGCAGTACTTC. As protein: CASSRTDKTSYEQYF.

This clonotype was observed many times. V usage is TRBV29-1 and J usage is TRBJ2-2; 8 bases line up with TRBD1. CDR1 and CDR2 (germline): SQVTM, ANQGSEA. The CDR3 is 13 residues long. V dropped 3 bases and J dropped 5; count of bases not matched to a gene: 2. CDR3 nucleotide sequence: TGCAGCGTTGACAGGGGGCTGACCGGGGAGCTGTTTTTT. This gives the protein CSVDRGLTGELFF.

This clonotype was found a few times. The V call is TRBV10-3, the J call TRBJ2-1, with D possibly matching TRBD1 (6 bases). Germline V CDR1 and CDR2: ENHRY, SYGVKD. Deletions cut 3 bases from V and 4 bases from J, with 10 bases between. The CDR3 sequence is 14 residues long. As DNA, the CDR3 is TGTGCCATCAGTGAAAGGCAGGGGTACAATGAGCAGTTCTTC. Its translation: CAISERQGYNEQFF.

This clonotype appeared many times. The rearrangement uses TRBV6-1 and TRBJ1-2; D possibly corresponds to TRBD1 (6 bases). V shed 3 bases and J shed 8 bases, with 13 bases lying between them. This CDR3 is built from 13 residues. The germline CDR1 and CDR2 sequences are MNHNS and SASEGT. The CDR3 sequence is CASSDGGAGGYTF. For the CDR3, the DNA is TGTGCCAGCAGTGACGGGGGGGCAGGCGGCTACACCTTC.

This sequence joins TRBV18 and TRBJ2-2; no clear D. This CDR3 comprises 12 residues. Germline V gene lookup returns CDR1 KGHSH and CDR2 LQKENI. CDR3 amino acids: CALQSNTGELFF. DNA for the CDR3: TGTGCTCTGCAGAGTAACACCGGGGAGCTGTTTTTT.

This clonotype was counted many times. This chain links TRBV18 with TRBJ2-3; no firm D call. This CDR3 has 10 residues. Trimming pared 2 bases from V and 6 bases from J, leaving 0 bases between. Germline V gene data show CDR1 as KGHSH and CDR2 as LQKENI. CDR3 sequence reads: CASSPDTQYF. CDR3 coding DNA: TGTGCCAGCTCACCAGATACGCAGTATTTT.

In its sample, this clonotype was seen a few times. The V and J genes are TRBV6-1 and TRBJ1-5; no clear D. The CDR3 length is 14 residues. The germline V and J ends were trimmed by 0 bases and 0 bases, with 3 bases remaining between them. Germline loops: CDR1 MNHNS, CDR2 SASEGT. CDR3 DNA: TGTGCCAGCAGTGAAGCGAATAGCAATCAGCCCCAGCATTTT. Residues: CASSEANSNQPQHF.

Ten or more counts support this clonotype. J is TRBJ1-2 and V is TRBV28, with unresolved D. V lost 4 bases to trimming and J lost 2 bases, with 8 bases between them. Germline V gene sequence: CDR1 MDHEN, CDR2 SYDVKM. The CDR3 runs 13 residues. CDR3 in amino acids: CASSSQPNYGYTF. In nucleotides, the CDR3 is TGTGCCAGCAGTTCCCAGCCCAACTATGGCTACACCTTC.

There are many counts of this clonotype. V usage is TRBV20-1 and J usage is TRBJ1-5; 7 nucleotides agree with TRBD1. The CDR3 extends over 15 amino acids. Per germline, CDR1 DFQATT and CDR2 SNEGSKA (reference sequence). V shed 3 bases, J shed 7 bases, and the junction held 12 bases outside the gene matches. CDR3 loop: CSASPDRVHSQPQHF. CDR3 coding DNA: TGCAGTGCTAGTCCCGACAGGGTGCATAGCCAGCCCCAGCATTTT.

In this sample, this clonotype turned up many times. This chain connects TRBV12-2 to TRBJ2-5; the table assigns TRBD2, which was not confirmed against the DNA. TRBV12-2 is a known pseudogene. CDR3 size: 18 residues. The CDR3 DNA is TGTGCAAGTCGCTTAAAACTAGCGGGAGGCTCCCAAAAAGAGACCCAGTACTTC. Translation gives CASRLKLAGGSQKETQYF.

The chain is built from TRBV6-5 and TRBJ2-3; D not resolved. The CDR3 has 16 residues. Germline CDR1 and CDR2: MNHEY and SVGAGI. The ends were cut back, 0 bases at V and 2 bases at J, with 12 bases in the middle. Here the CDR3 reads CASSYSGSTYTDTQYF. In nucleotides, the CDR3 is TGTGCCAGCAGTTACTCGGGGTCCACCTACACAGATACGCAGTATTTT.

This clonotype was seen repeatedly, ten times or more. CDR3 in DNA: TGTGCCAGCAGTTCGACAGGGAAAGGGGGCACAGATACGCAGTATTTT. This gives the protein CASSSTGKGGTDTQYF. J is TRBJ2-3 and V is TRBV6-5; 7 nucleotides agree with TRBD1. The CDR3 extends over 16 amino acids. Unmatched junction bases numbered 8, after V lost 4 bases and J lost 1 base. Per germline, CDR1 MNHEY and CDR2 SVGAGI.